This TCR beta chain derives from a study of human T cells and chemical hapten exposure listed by TCRdb under 2021. A note on the overall study: For sensitization, 2% DPC in acetone was applied to a roughly 2 cm by roughly 2 cm area of upper inner arm skin. Alopecia areata with under or over 50% scalp involvement, alopecia totalis and alopecia universalis were represented in the patient cohort, which was mostly female. Libraries were pooled for sequencing, and per-sample TCR yields varied mainly because of small differences in library volumes within the pool. Approximately 30 alopecia patients provided blood for TCR sequencing at one to four time points (pre-sensitization, 2, 6 and 24 weeks). Patient blood was sampled pre-sensitization (week 0) and at 2, 6 and about 24 weeks after DPC sensitization. Patch tests used Finn chambers with 0.01% DPC on the upper back, scored after 6 days by International Contact Dermatitis Research Group standards. Weekly therapeutic DPC doses were additionally applied to the scalp of patients throughout the approximately 25-week study period. The study tracked peripheral blood TCR repertoire changes in vivo during primary and secondary sensitization to the hapten diphenylcyclopropenone (DPC) in alopecia patients.

What this sample's time point label stands for: pre-sensitization, week 0. Interpreted using the paper, the treatment or condition label stands for: therapeutic diphenylcyclopropenone sensitization with weekly scalp DPC. Blood at each patch-test visit was drawn before the patch test was applied. Patients were eligible if aged 18 to 70, diagnosed with alopecia and judged suitable for DPC therapy, and pregnant patients were excluded. Unfractionated whole blood was collected in Tempus Blood RNA tubes, and total RNA was extracted from that blood. A note on this clonotype: Its antigen target is currently unknown. Base qualities were left out, and no much larger clone turns up one base away.

For this chain, trimming is 2 bases at the V end and 4 bases at the J end, and the number of junction bases without a gene match is 8. The CDR3 runs 16 amino acids, cysteine and phenylalanine included. The sequence is cut down to CDR3 DNA, 48 bases in frame from base 1. The germline V gene supplies CDR1 MNHEY and CDR2 SVGEGT. The library relied on RACE. TCRdb records NextSeq 500 as the sequencer. Library preparation attached unique molecular identifiers to individual cDNA molecules for quantitative, reproducible TCR counting. From each blood RNA sample, both TCR alpha and TCR beta chains were sequenced. The paper's data handling went like this. The median number of TCRs per sample was roughly 94,000, ranging from 23,224 to 690,600. The Decombinator software suite was used to annotate the V, J and CDR3 of the TCR reads. For the PS versus PT1 abundance plots, all samples were subsampled to the same number of TCRs (28,000). TCRs were defined as expanded if absent before sensitization and observed at least eight times at the 2-week time point. Using fastp trimming at Q25 and MiXCR clonotype assembly, TCRdb reanalyzed the public sequencing data and kept in-frame beta chains. CDR3 protein duplicates are merged, each entry listing the most common genes and DNA. These V and J calls are TCRdb output, not the study's own analysis. The sample profile shows approximately 400,000 distinct CDR3 sequences; 5.1% of them were found once. Just over 2.5% of the sample belongs to the ten largest clones.

What the work shows at the level of the full study, not this receptor alone: Because every patient had alopecia, a presumed autoimmune disease, the patients' immune response might differ from that of healthy individuals. Expanded TCRs formed significantly more large CDR3 similarity clusters than pre-sensitization or healthy control sets, consistent with antigen-driven responses. The number of TCRs above 1 in 1000 frequency did not change with DPC sensitization; there was no evidence of global repertoire structure alterations. A positive correlation was found between the number of PT1 expanded TCRs and patch test score, with significance reached at thresholds 8, 16 and 32 but not 4. After repeated subsampling, the strength of the expansion versus patch-test correlation and the threshold at which it became significant changed.

This TCR was recovered from a woman aged 45-60 years with alopecia areata. Some clones in this sample may be carry-over from other donors' samples. The material was whole blood, obtained in connection with sensitization to the hapten diphenylcyclopropenone (DPC). The chain is assembled from TRBV6-2 or TRBV6-3 and TRBJ2-3, and TRBD2 aligns with 8 junction nucleotides. The nucleotide sequence is TGTGCCAGCAGTTACGGTAGAGCGGGAGTGTCAGATACGCAGTATTTT. This gives the protein CASSYGRAGVSDTQYF.